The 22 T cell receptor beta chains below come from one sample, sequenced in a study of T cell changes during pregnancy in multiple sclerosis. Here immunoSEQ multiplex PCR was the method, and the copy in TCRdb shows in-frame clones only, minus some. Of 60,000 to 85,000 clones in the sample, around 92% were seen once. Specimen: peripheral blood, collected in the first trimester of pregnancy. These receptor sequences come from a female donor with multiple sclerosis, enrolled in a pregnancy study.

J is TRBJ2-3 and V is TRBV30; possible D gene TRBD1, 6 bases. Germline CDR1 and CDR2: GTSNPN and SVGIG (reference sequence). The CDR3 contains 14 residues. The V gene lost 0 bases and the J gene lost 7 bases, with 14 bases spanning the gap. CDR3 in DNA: TGTGCCTGGAGTGTAGGAGCGAGGGGGAATACGCAGTATTTT. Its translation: CAWSVGARGNTQYF. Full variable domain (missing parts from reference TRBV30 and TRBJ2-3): SQTIHQWPATLVQPVGSPLSLECTVEGTSNPNLYWYRQAAGRGLQLLFYSVGIGQISSEVPQNLSASRPQDRQFILSSKKLLLSDSGFYLCAWSVGARGNTQYFGPGTRLTVL.

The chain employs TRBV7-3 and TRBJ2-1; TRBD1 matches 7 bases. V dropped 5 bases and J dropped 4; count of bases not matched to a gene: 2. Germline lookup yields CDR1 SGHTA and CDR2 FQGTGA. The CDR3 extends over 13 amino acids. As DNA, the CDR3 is TGTGCCAGCAGCCAGGGGGTTTACAATGAGCAGTTCTTC. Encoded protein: CASSQGVYNEQFF. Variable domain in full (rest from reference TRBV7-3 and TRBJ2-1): GAGVSQTPSNKVTEKGKYVELRCDPISGHTALYWYRQSLGQGPEFLIYFQGTGAADDSGLPNDRFFAVRPEGSVSTLKIQRTERGDSAVYLCASSQGVYNEQFFGPGTRLTVL.

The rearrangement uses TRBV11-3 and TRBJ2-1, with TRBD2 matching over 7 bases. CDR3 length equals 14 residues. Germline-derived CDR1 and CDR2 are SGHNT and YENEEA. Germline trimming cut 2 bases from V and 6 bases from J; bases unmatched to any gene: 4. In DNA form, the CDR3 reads TGTGCCAGCAGCTTAATGCGGGGGAGCAATGAGCAGTTCTTC. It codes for CASSLMRGSNEQFF.

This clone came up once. CDR3 nucleotides: TGCGCCAGCAGCCAAGATGTTACGGAGCCCCAGCATTTT. Translated, it gives CASSQDVTEPQHF. The chain employs TRBV4-1 and TRBJ1-5; D uncertain. Germline V gene sequence: CDR1 MGHRA, CDR2 YSYEKL. Trimming left V 0 bases short and J 8 bases short, with 8 bases between. The CDR3 runs to 13 residues.

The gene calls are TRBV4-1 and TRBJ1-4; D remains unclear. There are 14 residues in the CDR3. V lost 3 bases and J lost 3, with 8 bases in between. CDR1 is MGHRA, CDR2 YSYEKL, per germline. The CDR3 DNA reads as TGCGCCAGCAGCCATCACAAATCTAATGAAAAACTGTTTTTT. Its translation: CASSHHKSNEKLFF.

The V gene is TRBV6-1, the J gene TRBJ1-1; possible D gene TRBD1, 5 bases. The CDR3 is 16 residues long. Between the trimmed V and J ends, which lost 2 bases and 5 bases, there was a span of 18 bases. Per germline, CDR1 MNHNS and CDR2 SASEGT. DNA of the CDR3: TGTGCCAGCAGTGAAATTAGGGTCGTGGGGGGAACTGAAGCTTTCTTT. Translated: CASSEIRVVGGTEAFF.

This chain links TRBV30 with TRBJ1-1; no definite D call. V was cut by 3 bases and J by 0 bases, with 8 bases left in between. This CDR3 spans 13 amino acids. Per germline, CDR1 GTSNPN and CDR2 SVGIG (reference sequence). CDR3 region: CAWSEKMNTEAFF. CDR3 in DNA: TGTGCCTGGAGCGAGAAGATGAACACTGAAGCTTTCTTT.

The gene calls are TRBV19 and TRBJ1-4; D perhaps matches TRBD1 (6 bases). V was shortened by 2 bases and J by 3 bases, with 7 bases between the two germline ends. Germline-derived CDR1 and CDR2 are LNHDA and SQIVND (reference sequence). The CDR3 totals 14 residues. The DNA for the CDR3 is TGTGCCAGTAGTATAAGGACAGCTAATGAAAAACTGTTTTTT. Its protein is CASSIRTANEKLFF.

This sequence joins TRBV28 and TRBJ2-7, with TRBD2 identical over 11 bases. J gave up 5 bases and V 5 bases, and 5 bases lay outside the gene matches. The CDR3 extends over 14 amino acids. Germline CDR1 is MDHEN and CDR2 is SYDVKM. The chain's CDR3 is CASSIPGLADEQYF. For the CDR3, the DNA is TGTGCCAGCAGTATACCGGGACTAGCGGACGAGCAGTACTTC.

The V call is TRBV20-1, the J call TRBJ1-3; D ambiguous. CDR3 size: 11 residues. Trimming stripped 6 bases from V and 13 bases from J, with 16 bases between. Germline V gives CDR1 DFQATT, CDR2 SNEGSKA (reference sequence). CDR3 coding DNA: TGCAGTGCCAAAAAGACTCCACGGATATATTTT. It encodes CSAKKTPRIYF.

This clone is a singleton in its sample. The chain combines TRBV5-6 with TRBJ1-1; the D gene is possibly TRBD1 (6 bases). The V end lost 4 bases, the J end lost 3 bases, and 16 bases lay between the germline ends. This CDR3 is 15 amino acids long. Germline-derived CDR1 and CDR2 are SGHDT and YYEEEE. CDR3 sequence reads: CASSTLQGEYTEAFF. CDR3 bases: TGTGCCAGCAGCACATTACAGGGAGAGTACACTGAAGCTTTCTTT. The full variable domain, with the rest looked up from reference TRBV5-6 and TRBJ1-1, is DAGVTQSPTHLIKTRGQQVTLRCSPKSGHDTVSWYQQALGQGPQFIFQYYEEEERQRGNFPDRFSGHQFPNYSSELNVNALLLGDSALYLCASSTLQGEYTEAFFGQGTRLTVV.

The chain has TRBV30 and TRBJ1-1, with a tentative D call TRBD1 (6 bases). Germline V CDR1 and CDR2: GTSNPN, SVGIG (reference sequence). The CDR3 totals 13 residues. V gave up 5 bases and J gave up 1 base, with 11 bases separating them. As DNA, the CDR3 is TGTGCCTGGGCAGGGGCTGGGAACACTGAAGCTTTCTTT. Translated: CAWAGAGNTEAFF.

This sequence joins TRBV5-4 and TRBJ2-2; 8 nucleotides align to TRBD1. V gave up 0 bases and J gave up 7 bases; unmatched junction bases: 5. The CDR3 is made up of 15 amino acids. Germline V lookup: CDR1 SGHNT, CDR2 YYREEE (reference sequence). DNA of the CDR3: TGTGCCAGCAGCTTGGGGTCAGGGGGCTTCGGGGAGCTGTTTTTT. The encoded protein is CASSLGSGGFGELFF. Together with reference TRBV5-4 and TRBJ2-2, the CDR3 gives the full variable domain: ETGVTQSPTHLIKTRGQQVTLRCSSQSGHNTVSWYQQALGQGPQFIFQYYREEENGRGNFPPRFSGLQFPNYSSELNVNALELDDSALYLCASSLGSGGFGELFFGEGSRLTVL.

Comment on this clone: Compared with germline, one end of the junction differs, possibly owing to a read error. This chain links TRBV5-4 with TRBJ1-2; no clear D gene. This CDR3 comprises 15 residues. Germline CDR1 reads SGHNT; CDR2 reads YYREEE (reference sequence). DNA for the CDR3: TGTGCCAGCAGCTTGGATATCCAAGCTAACTATGGCTACGCCTTC. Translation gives CASSLDIQANYGYAF.

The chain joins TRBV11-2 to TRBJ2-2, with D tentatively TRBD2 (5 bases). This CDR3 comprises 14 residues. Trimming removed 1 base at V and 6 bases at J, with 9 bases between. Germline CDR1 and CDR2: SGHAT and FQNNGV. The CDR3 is CASSLVLGAGELFF. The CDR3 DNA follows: TGTGCCAGCAGCTTAGTATTGGGAGCCGGGGAGCTGTTTTTT.

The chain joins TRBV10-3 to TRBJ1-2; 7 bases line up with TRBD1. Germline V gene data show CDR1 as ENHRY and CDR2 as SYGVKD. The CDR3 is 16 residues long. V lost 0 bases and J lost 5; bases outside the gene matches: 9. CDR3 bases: TGTGCCATCAGTGAGTCGAGAGACAGGGTCCTGTATGGCTACACCTTC. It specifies CAISESRDRVLYGYTF.

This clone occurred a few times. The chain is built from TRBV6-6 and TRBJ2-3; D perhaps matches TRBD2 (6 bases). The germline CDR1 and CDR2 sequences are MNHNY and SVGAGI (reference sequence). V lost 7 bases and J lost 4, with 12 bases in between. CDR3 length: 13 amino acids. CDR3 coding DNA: TGTGCCAGCACCACGGGGGTGGCAGATACGCAGTATTTT. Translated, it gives CASTTGVADTQYF.

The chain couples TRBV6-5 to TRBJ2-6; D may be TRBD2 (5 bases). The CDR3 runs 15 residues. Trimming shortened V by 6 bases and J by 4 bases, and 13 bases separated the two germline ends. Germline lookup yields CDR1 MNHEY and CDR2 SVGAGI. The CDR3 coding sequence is TGTGCCAGCAGCTCCGAGGGCCAGGGGGCCAACGTCCTGACTTTC. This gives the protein CASSSEGQGANVLTF.

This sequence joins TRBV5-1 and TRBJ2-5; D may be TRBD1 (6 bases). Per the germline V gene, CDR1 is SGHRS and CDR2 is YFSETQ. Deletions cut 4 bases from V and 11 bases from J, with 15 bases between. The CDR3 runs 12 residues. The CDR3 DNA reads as TGCGCCAGCAGCATGGAAGGGACAACGCAGTACTTC. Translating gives CASSMEGTTQYF.

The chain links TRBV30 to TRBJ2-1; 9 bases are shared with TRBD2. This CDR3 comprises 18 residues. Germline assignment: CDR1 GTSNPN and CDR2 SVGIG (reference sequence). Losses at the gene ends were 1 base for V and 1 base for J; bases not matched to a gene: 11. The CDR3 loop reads CAWSGAAGGVGSYNEQFF. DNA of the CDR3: TGTGCCTGGAGTGGGGCCGCGGGAGGGGTTGGGTCCTACAATGAGCAGTTCTTC.

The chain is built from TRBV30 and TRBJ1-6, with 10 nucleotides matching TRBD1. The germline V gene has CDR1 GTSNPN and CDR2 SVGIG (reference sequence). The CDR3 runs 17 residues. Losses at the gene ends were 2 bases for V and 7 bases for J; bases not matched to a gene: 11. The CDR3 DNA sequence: TGTGCCTGGAGTAACCCGGGACAGGGGACGAGGAATTCACCCCTCCACTTT. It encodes CAWSNPGQGTRNSPLHF. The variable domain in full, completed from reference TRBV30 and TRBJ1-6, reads SQTIHQWPATLVQPVGSPLSLECTVEGTSNPNLYWYRQAAGRGLQLLFYSVGIGQISSEVPQNLSASRPQDRQFILSSKKLLLSDSGFYLCAWSNPGQGTRNSPLHFGNGTRLTVT.

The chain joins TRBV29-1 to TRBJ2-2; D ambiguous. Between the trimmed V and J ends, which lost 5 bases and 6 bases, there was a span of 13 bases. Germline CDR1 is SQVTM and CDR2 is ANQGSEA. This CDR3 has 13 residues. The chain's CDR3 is CSVLSTRAGELFF. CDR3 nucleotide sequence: TGCAGCGTTCTAAGTACTCGGGCCGGGGAGCTGTTTTTT.